This entry is about one TCR beta chain. This sample is part of a study of T cell changes during pregnancy in multiple sclerosis. The V and J ends lost 1 base and 7 bases respectively, with 14 bases between them. CDR1 and CDR2 (germline): LNHDA, SQIVND (reference sequence). This CDR3 spans 14 amino acids. Profiling relied on immunoSEQ multiplex PCR, and the TCRdb table lists in-frame clones only, not all of them. This sample yields around 130,000 clones, of which 93% are seen a single time; roughly 6.2% belongs to the top ten. This receptor was taken from a female donor with multiple sclerosis, enrolled in a pregnancy study. The rearrangement links TRBV19 to TRBJ2-7, with a weak D call TRBD2 (6 bases). The starting material was peripheral blood, obtained before pregnancy. The CDR3 nucleotides are TGTGCCAGTAGTATAGGGAGGGGCTCTCGGGAGCAGTACTTC. It translates to CASSIGRGSREQYF. The full variable domain, with the rest looked up from reference TRBV19 and TRBJ2-7, is DGGITQSPKYLFRKEGQNVTLSCEQNLNHDAMYWYRQDPGQGLRLIYYSQIVNDFQKGDIAEGYSVSREKKESFPLTVTSAQKNPTAFYLCASSIGRGSREQYFGPGTRLTVT.